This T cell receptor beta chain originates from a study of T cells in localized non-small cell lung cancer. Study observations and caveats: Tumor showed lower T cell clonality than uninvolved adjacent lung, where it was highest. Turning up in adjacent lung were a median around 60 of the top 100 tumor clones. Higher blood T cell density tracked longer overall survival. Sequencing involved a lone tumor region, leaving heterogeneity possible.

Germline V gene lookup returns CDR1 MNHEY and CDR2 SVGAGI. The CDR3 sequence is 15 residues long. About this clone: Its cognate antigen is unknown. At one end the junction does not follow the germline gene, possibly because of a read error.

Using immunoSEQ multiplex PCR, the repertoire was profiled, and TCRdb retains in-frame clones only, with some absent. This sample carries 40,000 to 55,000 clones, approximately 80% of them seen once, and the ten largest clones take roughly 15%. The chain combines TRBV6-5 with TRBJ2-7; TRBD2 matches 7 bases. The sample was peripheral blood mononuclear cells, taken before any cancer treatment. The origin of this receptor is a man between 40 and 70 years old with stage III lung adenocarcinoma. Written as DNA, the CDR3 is TGTGCCAGCAGTGGGGGAGGATCCACCTACGAGCGGGGCTTCTTC. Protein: CASSGGGSTYERGFF.